A single sample is the source of the 14 T cell receptor beta chains below, sequenced in a study of immune heterogeneity within non-small cell lung tumors. Genomic DNA extracted from bulk tumor tissue served as template. A total of roughly 600 ng was used per sample. Taken during surgery, several biopsies per primary tumor were spaced as far apart as possible within the tumor mass. Curative operations were performed on patients who had untreated, newly diagnosed non-small cell lung cancer. TCR beta CDR3 regions came from multiplex PCR with 32 forward V and 13 reverse J primers. Via MiXCR, TCRdb re-called the multiplex PCR reads, giving one row per CDR3 protein. The sample lists 5,000 or so distinct CDR3 sequences, around 18% occurring once. The material sequenced was lung tumor tissue. The receptors stem from a man aged 40-50 years with non-small cell lung cancer.

This clonotype has ten or more counts. The chain carries TRBV11-3 and TRBJ2-2; D uncertain. V was clipped by 1 base and J by 3 bases, with 6 bases between them. The V gene's germline CDR1 is SGHNT and CDR2 YENEEA. The CDR3 is 14 amino acids. The CDR3 sequence: CASSLGSYTGELFF. The CDR3, as DNA: TGTGCCAGCAGCTTAGGATCGTACACCGGGGAGCTGTTTTTT.

About this clonotype itself: This could be a read error, since a much larger clone is one nucleotide away. The chain joins TRBV20-1 to TRBJ2-5; 9 nucleotides align to TRBD2. The CDR3 length is 15 residues. CDR1 and CDR2 (germline): DFQATT, SNEGSKA (reference sequence). For the CDR3, the DNA is TGCAGTGCGCCGCTAGCGGGGCATACCTACAGTGAGCAATTCTTC. Protein: CSAPLAGHTYSEQFF.

The V and J genes are TRBV20-1 and TRBJ2-7, with 7 bases that match TRBD2. The CDR3 spans 15 residues. CDR1 is DFQATT and CDR2 is SNEGSKA in the germline V gene (reference sequence). The V gene end was trimmed by 5 bases and the J gene end by 0 bases; junction bases not matched to a gene: 10. For the CDR3, the DNA is TGCAGTGCTGGTAATCCCAGCGGGACCTCCTACGAGCAGTACTTC. It codes for CSAGNPSGTSYEQYF.

By frequency in the sample, this clonotype is medium-sized. The chain combines TRBV12-3 or TRBV12-4 with TRBJ1-5, with D possibly being TRBD1 (5 bases). The CDR3 sequence is 14 residues long. The V end was cut by 4 bases, the J end by 7 bases, with 14 bases between. CDR3 in amino acids: CASSWRTTEQPQHF. Written as DNA, the CDR3 is TGTGCCAGCAGTTGGAGGACAACGGAACAGCCCCAGCATTTT.

This clonotype rates as medium-sized. This chain uses TRBV19 with TRBJ2-7; 7 bases line up with TRBD1. The J segment lost 2 bases and the V segment lost 2 bases, leaving 6 bases of the junction unmatched. In germline, CDR1 is LNHDA, CDR2 SQIVND (reference sequence). CDR3 length equals 15 residues. DNA for the CDR3: TGTGCCAGTAGTATATTTGGGGACAGAGCCTACGAGCAGTACTTC. Translated: CASSIFGDRAYEQYF.

This clonotype was seen repeatedly, ten times or more. The chain combines TRBV11-2 with TRBJ2-3; a weak D match, TRBD2 (5 bases). The CDR3 is 13 amino acids. Looked up from germline, CDR1 is SGHAT and CDR2 is FQNNGV. With 0 bases removed from V and 10 bases from J, the gap between germline ends came to 11 bases. The CDR3 region is CASSLDEGTPQYF. Here the CDR3 DNA reads TGTGCCAGCAGCTTAGATGAGGGAACTCCGCAGTATTTT.

On this clonotype itself: This may be a read error, as it is one base from a much larger clone. The chain is built from TRBV10-3 and TRBJ1-5; possible D gene TRBD1, 5 bases. The CDR3 consists of 14 residues. CDR1 and CDR2 from the germline V gene are ENHRY and SYGVKD. This CDR3 is CAINTGGINQPKHF. The CDR3 DNA follows: TGTGCCATCAATACAGGTGGGATAAATCAGCCCAAGCATTTT.

This clonotype is medium-sized (0.01 to 0.1%) within its sample. The chain is built from TRBV4-2 and TRBJ1-6, with unresolved D. From germline, CDR1 is LGHNA and CDR2 YNFKEQ. Trimming cost V 0 bases and J 9 bases, with 9 bases left between them. The CDR3 covers 14 residues. CDR3 residues: CASSQDVRASPLHF. The CDR3 coding sequence is TGTGCCAGCAGCCAAGATGTGAGAGCTTCACCCCTCCACTTT.

This clonotype is termed medium-sized. The chain recombines TRBV20-1 with TRBJ1-1; weak D call: TRBD1 (5 bases). The CDR3 sequence is 17 residues long. The V end was cut by 4 bases, the J end by 5 bases, with 26 bases between. Germline loops: CDR1 DFQATT, CDR2 SNEGSKA (reference sequence). As DNA, the CDR3 is TGCAGTGCTACCGGGTCCGGGGGATTTTTTTCTAATACTGAAGCTTTCTTT. Its protein is CSATGSGGFFSNTEAFF.

This clonotype ranks as medium-sized. The chain uses TRBV2 and TRBJ2-7, with 9 nucleotides matching TRBD1. V lost 5 bases and J lost 4; bases outside the gene matches: 6. The CDR3 consists of 14 residues. Germline CDR1 SNHLY, CDR2 FYNNEI. The CDR3 region has the DNA TGTGCCAGCAGTCGGGGACAGGGCGTATACGAGCAGTACTTC. Translation gives CASSRGQGVYEQYF.

This clonotype counts as medium-sized. The CDR3 loop is CASRSRGEKLFF. DNA of the CDR3: TGTGCCAGCAGATCAAGGGGGGAAAAACTGTTTTTT. The chain combines TRBV11-2 with TRBJ1-4, with D perhaps matching TRBD1 (6 bases). Trimming stripped 6 bases from V and 8 bases from J, with 10 bases between. The CDR3 is 12 amino acids. Germline V lookup: CDR1 SGHAT, CDR2 FQNNGV.

Relative to its sample, this clonotype is medium-sized (0.01 to 0.1%). This rearrangement joins TRBV7-3 to TRBJ1-3; no definite D call. CDR3 length: 15 amino acids. The V end lost 2 bases, the J end lost 0 bases, and 8 bases lay between the germline ends. From germline, CDR1 is SGHTA and CDR2 FQGTGA. Here the CDR3 DNA reads TGTGCCAGCAGCTTAGGAATGAGCTCTGGAAACACCATATATTTT. Translation: CASSLGMSSGNTIYF.

Details on this clonotype: Just one base apart from a much larger clone, this may be a read error. This chain uses TRBV7-6 with TRBJ2-2, with D perhaps TRBD1 (6 bases). V gave up 9 bases and J gave up 1 base, with 18 bases separating them. Germline V gene data show CDR1 as SGHVS and CDR2 as FNYEAQ. The CDR3 contains 16 residues. CDR3 DNA: TGTGCCAGAAGCCCCTTGGGGGCTATGAACACCGGGGAGCTGTTTTTT. It is translated as CARSPLGAMNTGELFF.

To note about this clonotype: A much larger clone differs by one base, so this may be a read error. The chain uses TRBV5-8 and TRBJ2-1; TRBD1 matches 9 bases. Germline V gene lookup returns CDR1 SGHTS and CDR2 YDEGEE. The CDR3 has 15 amino acids. With 7 bases clipped from V and 0 bases from J, the junction kept 5 bases outside the gene matches. The CDR3 spells CASGTGQGSYNEQFF. The CDR3 DNA is TGTGCCAGCGGGACGGGACAGGGCTCCTACAATGAGCAGTTCTTC.